The 10 T cell receptor beta chains below were found in one sample sequenced in a study of shared clonotypes between healthy human individuals. Method: immunoSEQ multiplex PCR; TCRdb's copy keeps in-frame clones and lacks some. The sample includes 1,500,000 or so clones, 96% of them seen just once. The sample was naive CD4+ T cells sorted from blood. Subset meaning: CD45RA+ positively selected. The receptors shown here come from a man aged 30-40 years in good health.

The V call is TRBV15, the J call TRBJ2-7, with 10 positions matching TRBD1. With 5 bases clipped from V and 5 bases from J, the junction kept 9 bases outside the gene matches. The germline V gene has CDR1 LNHNV and CDR2 YYDKDF (reference sequence). This CDR3 is 15 amino acids long. CDR3 DNA: TGTGCCACCAGCGGAAATCGGGACAGGGGCGACGAGCAGTACTTC. Translation gives CATSGNRDRGDEQYF.

This chain joins TRBV25-1 and TRBJ2-7, with 7 bases fitting TRBD1. The V and J ends lost 4 bases and 7 bases, in that order; junction bases with no gene match: 13. From germline, CDR1 is MGHDK and CDR2 SYGVNS. CDR3 size: 15 residues. The CDR3: CASSGQGSGWREQYF. As DNA, the CDR3 is TGTGCCAGCAGTGGACAGGGATCGGGGTGGCGGGAGCAGTACTTC.

This rearrangement joins TRBV7-9 to TRBJ1-4, with TRBD1 matching 7 bases. CDR1 SEHNR and CDR2 FQNEAQ come from the germline V gene (reference sequence). The V gene end was trimmed by 5 bases and the J gene end by 4 bases; junction bases not matched to a gene: 7. This CDR3 is built from 15 residues. The CDR3 loop is CASSNPQGDNEKLFF. The DNA for the CDR3 is TGTGCCAGCAGCAATCCCCAGGGGGATAATGAAAAACTGTTTTTT.

V and J are TRBV19 and TRBJ1-4; maybe TRBD1 (6 bases). In germline, CDR1 is LNHDA, CDR2 SQIVND (reference sequence). CDR3 length: 16 amino acids. V lost 3 bases to trimming and J lost 6 bases, with 17 bases between them. The CDR3 DNA is TGTGCCAGTAGTATCCAGGGGACGGCCGTCGATGAAAAACTGTTTTTT. It codes for CASSIQGTAVDEKLFF.

Remarks on this clone: This sample also contains other DNA sequences that code for the same CDR3. The chain is built from TRBV20-1 and TRBJ2-1; the D is unclear. The CDR3 totals 11 residues. Germline V CDR1 and CDR2: DFQATT, SNEGSKA (reference sequence). Trimming removed 3 bases from V and 6 bases from J, with 6 bases in between. CDR3 sequence reads: CSARAGNEQFF. The CDR3 DNA is TGCAGTGCTAGGGCTGGCAATGAGCAGTTCTTC.

This chain joins TRBV10-3 and TRBJ1-1; D gene uncertain. Trimming removed 4 bases from V and 2 bases from J, with 14 bases in between. Germline values: CDR1 ENHRY, CDR2 SYGVKD. The CDR3 spans 15 residues. CDR3: CAISGGDPVNTEAFF. The DNA of the CDR3 is TGTGCCATCAGTGGCGGAGATCCGGTAAACACTGAAGCTTTCTTT.

The CDR3 is CASSVLAGVGGHYNEQFF. The CDR3 nucleotides read TGTGCCAGCTCGGTACTAGCGGGAGTAGGGGGACACTACAATGAGCAGTTCTTC. The rearrangement uses TRBV18 and TRBJ2-1, with TRBD2 identical over 11 bases. CDR1 is KGHSH and CDR2 is LQKENI in the germline V gene. The CDR3 totals 18 residues. The trim removed 6 bases at V and 3 bases at J, leaving 13 bases unmatched.

V usage is TRBV9 and J usage is TRBJ2-2, with 7 bases aligning to TRBD1. The trim removed 3 bases at V and 0 bases at J, leaving 5 bases unmatched. The CDR3 consists of 16 residues. The germline V gene encodes CDR1 SGDLS and CDR2 YYNGEE. The CDR3 sequence is CASSAQGSANTGELFF. For the CDR3, the DNA is TGTGCCAGCAGCGCACAGGGGTCCGCGAACACCGGGGAGCTGTTTTTT.

A word on this clone: Other nucleotide sequences from this sample produce the same CDR3. The chain couples TRBV6-5 to TRBJ1-1; TRBD1 is a possible D gene (5 bases). V lost 2 bases and J 1 base, leaving 8 bases between the germline ends. The CDR3 runs to 14 residues. In germline, CDR1 is MNHEY, CDR2 SVGAGI. The CDR3 sequence is CASSYLGGNTEAFF. DNA of the CDR3: TGTGCCAGCAGTTACCTCGGGGGGAACACTGAAGCTTTCTTT.

This chain connects TRBV4-3 to TRBJ2-2, with 14 bases that match TRBD2. The germline CDR1 and CDR2 sequences are LGHNA and YSLEER. J was trimmed by 5 bases and V by 6 bases; bases with no gene match: 11. The CDR3 spans 18 residues. The chain's CDR3 is CASRAQGTSGRETGELFF. In DNA, the CDR3 is TGCGCCAGCAGAGCCCAGGGGACTAGCGGGAGAGAAACCGGGGAGCTGTTTTTT.